The clone carrying this TCR beta chain appeared many times. This sample is part of a study of read filtering for tumor transcriptome and immune sequencing. Study-level information: IR-seq gave about 4.05 to 11 million TCR reads per sample; RNA-seq gave about 80 to 1,400.

This library used roughly 400 ng RNA and molecular barcoded adaptors spanning alpha/delta and beta/gamma chains. MiXCR, applied by TCRdb to the reads, yields one record per CDR3 protein. Of roughly 130,000 distinct CDR3 sequences listed, 10% to 15% were seen once; the top ten hold roughly 11%. The germline V gene encodes CDR1 DFQATT and CDR2 SNEGSKA (reference sequence). This CDR3 has 14 residues. Trimming cost V 3 bases and J 2 bases, with 14 bases left between them. Sequenced material: a population of CD138-negative cells sorted from bone marrow. This chain connects TRBV20-1 to TRBJ2-7; D assignment may be TRBD1 or TRBD2 (5 bases each). The source of this sequence is a donor at least 40 years old with multiple myeloma. As DNA, the CDR3 is TGCAGTGCTAGTGGGGGTGTCACACCCTACGAGCAGTACTTC. Its protein product is CSASGGVTPYEQYF.